The source of this TCR beta chain is a study of cytomegalovirus exposure and HLA in healthy donors. Notes on the study in general: In a later analysis, specific HLA alleles were associated with 15,000 to 20,000 TCR beta sequences at a 0.05 false discovery rate. The analysis excluded some indistinguishable V segments, including TRBV6-2 and TRBV6-3.

PCR was performed using 60 Vbeta and 13 Jbeta primers. The method was immunoSEQ multiplex PCR; TCRdb's version includes in-frame clones alone and lacks a portion of them. The sample carries more than 85,000 clones, 80% recorded once. Remarks on this clone: Its cognate antigen is unknown.

The V end was cut by 7 bases, the J end by 3 bases, with 15 bases between. CDR3 length equals 14 residues. Looked up from germline, CDR1 is SGHTA and CDR2 is FQGNSA. The donors, nominally healthy at sampling, likely had unrecorded immune exposures. Sequenced input: PBMCs. The chain employs TRBV7-2 and TRBJ1-2; D possibly corresponds to TRBD1 (5 bases). This TCR derives from a man younger than 40 in good health and CMV-seropositive. CDR3 region: CASTISGHYYGYTF. The CDR3 DNA follows: TGTGCCAGCACTATTAGCGGACATTACTATGGCTACACCTTC.